Listed below are T cell receptor beta chains from one sample, sequenced in a study of post-analysis software for immune sequencing data. TCRdb called the PCR reads again in MiXCR, with one record for every CDR3 protein. This sample yields around 710,000 distinct CDR3 sequences, of which under 60% are seen a single time; roughly 5% belongs to the top ten. Specimen: blood. The receptor set was obtained from a girl aged 10-17 years with multiple sclerosis. Each CDR3 is given with its conserved first and last residue. D genes are given only for firm matches. For some rows the clone size is stated as once, few or many, or as a class when expanded; others skip it.

cdr3_nt: TGCAGTGCCGCTGTTCCAGGGGGGTATAGCACAGATACGCAGTATTTT; cdr3_aa: CSAAVPGGYSTDTQYF; clone_size: .; j_call: TRBJ2-3; v_call: TRBV20-1; d_call: .
cdr3_nt: TGTGCCGGAGGACAGGGTCCCTACGAGCAGTACTTC; cdr3_aa: CAGGQGPYEQYF; clone_size: .; j_call: TRBJ2-7; v_call: TRBV7-9; d_call: TRBD1
cdr3_nt: TGCAGCGTTGGTAGCGGGGCTCGGGAGCAGTACTTC; cdr3_aa: CSVGSGAREQYF; clone_size: .; j_call: TRBJ2-5; v_call: TRBV29-1; d_call: TRBD2
cdr3_nt: TGTGCCAGCTCGCCTGCGCAGGTAACGTCCTACGAGCAGTACTTC; cdr3_aa: CASSPAQVTSYEQYF; clone_size: .; j_call: TRBJ2-7; v_call: TRBV18; d_call: .
cdr3_nt: TGTGCCAGCTCGTCCGGACTAGCGGGACTGCAGTTCTTC; cdr3_aa: CASSSGLAGLQFF; clone_size: .; j_call: TRBJ2-1; v_call: TRBV6-5; d_call: TRBD2
cdr3_nt: TGCAGTGCTAGTCATTGGAGGGCCGTTGAAGCTGAGCAGTTCTTC; cdr3_aa: CSASHWRAVEAEQFF; clone_size: .; j_call: TRBJ2-1; v_call: TRBV20-1; d_call: .
cdr3_nt: TGTGCCAGCAGCTATGGGACATACGACTATGGCTACACCTTC; cdr3_aa: CASSYGTYDYGYTF; clone_size: .; j_call: TRBJ1-2; v_call: TRBV11-3; d_call: .
cdr3_nt: TGCAGTGCTAGAGTGGCGACAGCAACCTCAAATTCACCCCTCCACTTT; cdr3_aa: CSARVATATSNSPLHF; clone_size: .; j_call: TRBJ1-6; v_call: TRBV20-1; d_call: .
cdr3_nt: TGTGCCACACAGGGGAAGTATGAAGCTTTCTTT; cdr3_aa: CATQGKYEAFF; clone_size: once; j_call: TRBJ1-1; v_call: TRBV10-3; d_call: TRBD1
cdr3_nt: TGTGCCAGCGTTGGGAGCTCCTACGAGCAGTACTTC; cdr3_aa: CASVGSSYEQYF; clone_size: .; j_call: TRBJ2-7; v_call: TRBV2; d_call: .
cdr3_nt: TGTGCCAGCAGCTTGGGCGCCAGGGAGGGCATGGATACGCAGTATTTT; cdr3_aa: CASSLGAREGMDTQYF; clone_size: .; j_call: TRBJ2-3; v_call: TRBV7-3; d_call: TRBD2
cdr3_nt: TGTGCCAGCGCTGGGACGCTGAACTACGAGCAGTACTTC; cdr3_aa: CASAGTLNYEQYF; clone_size: few; j_call: TRBJ2-7; v_call: TRBV6-1; d_call: .
cdr3_nt: TGTGCCAGCAGGACTGGGGGGCAAGTGAACACTGAAGCTTTCTTT; cdr3_aa: CASRTGGQVNTEAFF; clone_size: .; j_call: TRBJ1-1; v_call: TRBV12-3/TRBV12-4; d_call: .
cdr3_nt: TGCAGCGTTGAAGGGCTAGCGGGACTACCCGCCTACAATGAGCAGTTCTTC; cdr3_aa: CSVEGLAGLPAYNEQFF; clone_size: .; j_call: TRBJ2-1; v_call: TRBV29-1; d_call: TRBD2
cdr3_nt: TGTGCCAGCAGTTTAAAGGCAGAGAATGAAGCTTTCTTT; cdr3_aa: CASSLKAENEAFF; clone_size: .; j_call: TRBJ1-1; v_call: TRBV12-3/TRBV12-4; d_call: .
cdr3_nt: TGCGCCAGCAGCCAAGACGTGGGGGCGTGGGATACGCAGTATTTT; cdr3_aa: CASSQDVGAWDTQYF; clone_size: .; j_call: TRBJ2-3; v_call: TRBV4-1; d_call: .
cdr3_nt: TGTGCCAGCAGTTTAGGTCAGGGTCCGCCCCAGCATTTT; cdr3_aa: CASSLGQGPPQHF; clone_size: .; j_call: TRBJ1-5; v_call: TRBV12-3/TRBV12-4; d_call: .
cdr3_nt: TGCAGTGCTACTCCCAGACAGGAGATATCCTACGAGCAGTACTTC; cdr3_aa: CSATPRQEISYEQYF; clone_size: .; j_call: TRBJ2-7; v_call: TRBV20-1; d_call: .
cdr3_nt: TGCGCCAGCAGCCAAAAAGGGACAGGGGGAGACGAGTCCTACAATGAGCAGTTCTTC; cdr3_aa: CASSQKGTGGDESYNEQFF; clone_size: .; j_call: TRBJ2-1; v_call: TRBV4-1; d_call: TRBD1
cdr3_nt: TGCAGTGCTAGTTCGGTTGGGGTCTCCTACAATGAGCAGTTCTTC; cdr3_aa: CSASSVGVSYNEQFF; clone_size: .; j_call: TRBJ2-1; v_call: TRBV20-1; d_call: .
cdr3_nt: TGTGCCAGCAGCTTAGATCCAGGGGAGAGCTACGAGCAGTACTTC; cdr3_aa: CASSLDPGESYEQYF; clone_size: few; j_call: TRBJ2-7; v_call: TRBV7-2; d_call: .